This is a list of T cell receptor beta chains from one sample in a study of blood T cell repertoires in COVID-19. The protocol was immunoSEQ multiplex PCR, while the TCRdb copy is restricted to in-frame clones and leaves out a portion. The data show around 700,000 clones, with 80% to 90% seen just once and around 0.3% held by the top ten. Sequenced sample: peripheral blood. Every receptor here comes from a woman aged 18 to 35 with acute or convalescent COVID-19. Each CDR3 is given with its conserved first and last residue. The D gene is left open where the match is weak. Clone size is given for some rows only: seen once, a few or many times, or a class if the clone is expanded.

J gene | CDR3 length | D gene | V gene | clone size | CDR3 protein | CDR3 DNA
TRBJ2-5 | 17 | TRBD2 | TRBV9 | - | CASSAPLLAEAKETQYF | TGTGCCAGCAGCGCGCCCCTTCTAGCGGAGGCCAAAGAGACCCAGTACTTC
TRBJ2-5 | 15 | - | TRBV10-3 | once | CAISEERTQRETQYF | TGTGCCATCAGTGAAGAAAGGACACAGAGGGAGACCCAGTACTTC
TRBJ2-5 | 14 | - | TRBV5-4 | - | CASSWSGGRETQYF | TGTGCCAGCAGCTGGTCCGGGGGTCGGGAGACCCAGTACTTC
TRBJ1-1 | 14 | - | TRBV19 | - | CASTPLGGSTEAFF | TGTGCCAGTACCCCCTTGGGGGGGAGCACTGAAGCTTTCTTT
TRBJ2-5 | 16 | TRBD1 | TRBV4-1 | - | CASSQRDRGHTSDQYF | TGCGCCAGCAGCCAACGGGACAGGGGGCATACGTCGGACCAGTACTTC
TRBJ1-1 | 15 | - | TRBV6-5 | few | CASSYTSGADTEAFF | TGTGCCAGCAGTTACACATCAGGAGCGGACACTGAAGCTTTCTTT
TRBJ1-1 | 13 | - | TRBV11-3 | - | CASSFRGSTEAFF | TGTGCCAGCAGCTTTCGGGGTTCGACTGAAGCTTTCTTT
TRBJ1-6 | 13 | - | TRBV5-4 | - | CASSWDIYSPLHF | TGTGCCAGCAGCTGGGACATTTATTCACCCCTCCACTTT
TRBJ1-4 | 17 | - | TRBV15 | - | CATSRPPGRQTNEKLFF | TGTGCCACCAGCAGACCTCCCGGAAGACAGACTAATGAAAAACTGTTTTTT
TRBJ1-1 | 13 | - | TRBV29-1 | - | CSVPYRGATEAFF | TGCAGCGTCCCCTACCGCGGGGCCACTGAAGCTTTCTTT
TRBJ2-1 | 15 | TRBD1 | TRBV24-1 | few | CATSEPGQGADEQFF | TGTGCCACCAGTGAGCCGGGACAGGGGGCCGATGAGCAGTTCTTC
TRBJ2-1 | 19 | TRBD1 | TRBV7-2 | - | CASSLALSVRGRSYNEQFF | TGTGCCAGCAGCTTAGCGTTATCAGTAAGGGGGCGGTCCTACAATGAGCAGTTCTTC
TRBJ2-7 | 12 | - | TRBV6-5 | once | CASSRPGYEQYF | TGTGCCAGCAGTCGACCGGGCTACGAGCAGTACTTC
TRBJ1-2 | 18 | TRBD1 | TRBV7-9 | - | CASSSSTLGQTDYYGYTF | TGTGCCAGCAGCTCGTCAACTTTGGGACAGACAGACTACTATGGCTACACCTTC
TRBJ2-7 | 15 | TRBD2 | TRBV3-1/TRBV3-2 | - | CASSQLAGGRGEQYF | TGTGCCAGCAGCCAACTAGCGGGGGGGCGGGGCGAGCAGTACTTC
TRBJ2-7 | 13 | - | TRBV5-1 | - | CASSLRRTYEQYF | TGCGCCAGCAGCCTCCGGAGGACCTACGAGCAGTACTTC
TRBJ1-1 | 14 | - | TRBV5-4 | - | CASSFHREGAEAFF | TGTGCCAGCAGCTTCCACAGGGAGGGGGCTGAAGCTTTCTTT
TRBJ1-2 | 14 | - | TRBV5-1 | - | CASSLNGQSYGYTF | TGCGCCAGCAGCTTGAACGGACAGAGCTATGGCTACACCTTC
TRBJ1-1 | 15 | TRBD1 | TRBV6-1 | few | CASSEAEGAGTEAFF | TGTGCCAGCAGTGAAGCGGAGGGGGCGGGAACTGAAGCTTTCTTT
TRBJ1-5 | 13 | TRBD1 | TRBV27 | - | CASSDYTGGSQHF | TGTGCCAGCAGTGATTATACAGGGGGGTCCCAGCATTTT
TRBJ1-3 | 15 | - | TRBV2 | - | CASSSAGAPGNTIYF | TGTGCCAGCAGTTCAGCTGGGGCCCCTGGAAACACCATATATTTT
TRBJ1-6 | 14 | - | TRBV7-2 | - | CASSSNTVPVTLHF | TGTGCCAGCAGCTCCAACACCGTCCCCGTCACCCTCCACTTT
TRBJ1-2 | 12 | - | TRBV7-2 | few | CASSLQDYGYTF | TGTGCCAGCAGCTTACAGGACTATGGCTACACCTTC
TRBJ2-7 | 12 | - | TRBV28 | - | CASSKKEYEQYF | TGTGCCAGCAGTAAAAAGGAGTACGAGCAGTACTTC
TRBJ1-2 | 16 | - | TRBV6-2/TRBV6-3 | once | CASSTPGRWLNYGYTF | TGTGCCAGCAGTACCCCTGGCAGGTGGTTAAACTATGGCTACACCTTC
TRBJ1-1 | 17 | - | TRBV5-4 | - | CASSLDGNQIMNTEAFF | TGTGCCAGCAGCTTGGACGGGAATCAAATTATGAACACTGAAGCTTTCTTT
TRBJ1-1 | 13 | - | TRBV11-3 | - | CASSFYGNTEAFF | TGTGCCAGCAGCTTTTACGGGAACACTGAAGCTTTCTTT
TRBJ2-2 | 19 | TRBD2 | TRBV9 | once | CASSRSTSGTTSNTGELFF | TGTGCCAGCAGCCGAAGTACTAGCGGGACCACCTCGAACACCGGGGAGCTGTTTTTT
TRBJ1-5 | 15 | - | TRBV19 | - | CASSILGQSNQPQHF | TGTGCCAGTAGTATTCTCGGACAGAGCAATCAGCCCCAGCATTTT
TRBJ2-7 | 15 | - | TRBV27 | - | CASSSRAKTHYEQYF | TGTGCCAGCAGTTCCAGGGCTAAGACTCACTACGAGCAGTACTTC
TRBJ2-2 | 20 | TRBD2 | TRBV6-1 | - | CASSEVPPGLAGVPTGELFF | TGTGCCAGCAGTGAAGTACCTCCGGGACTAGCGGGGGTTCCCACCGGGGAGCTGTTTTTT
TRBJ2-1 | 14 | - | TRBV5-8 | - | CATGQGGSYNEQFF | TGTGCCACCGGACAAGGGGGCTCCTACAATGAGCAGTTCTTC
TRBJ2-2 | 15 | - | TRBV7-9 | - | CASSPGGSGTGELFF | TGTGCCAGCAGCCCCGGAGGCTCGGGGACCGGGGAGCTGTTTTTT
TRBJ1-1 | 15 | - | TRBV6-5 | - | CASSSGDGIGTEAFF | TGTGCCAGCAGTAGCGGCGACGGGATCGGCACTGAAGCTTTCTTT
TRBJ1-5 | 12 | - | TRBV7-2 | - | CASSFGGQPQHF | TGTGCCAGCAGCTTTGGAGGACAGCCCCAGCATTTT
TRBJ1-1 | 14 | TRBD1 | TRBV6-6 | - | CASKDRGLGTEAFF | TGTGCCAGCAAAGACAGGGGGCTCGGCACTGAAGCTTTCTTT
TRBJ1-1 | 14 | - | TRBV7-8 | - | CASSLLRDSAEAFF | TGTGCCAGCAGCCTATTGAGGGATTCCGCTGAAGCTTTCTTT
TRBJ1-1 | 13 | - | TRBV12-3/TRBV12-4 | - | CASSFSGSTEAFF | TGTGCCAGCAGTTTTTCGGGTTCCACTGAAGCTTTCTTT
TRBJ2-5 | 15 | - | TRBV19 | - | CASSMTGGRSEAQYF | TGTGCCAGTAGTATGACGGGGGGCCGATCGGAGGCCCAGTACTTC
TRBJ2-1 | 13 | - | TRBV4-1 | - | CASSQETEYEQFF | TGCGCCAGCAGCCAAGAAACAGAGTATGAGCAGTTCTTC
TRBJ1-1 | 13 | - | TRBV10-3 | - | CAISEIEGSKAFF | TGTGCCATCAGTGAAATAGAGGGTAGCAAGGCTTTCTTT